These 22 T cell receptor beta chains were all obtained from the same sample, sequenced in a study of neoadjuvant anti-PD-1 for oral cavity cancer. Clones were sequenced by immunoSEQ multiplex PCR, and TCRdb holds only the in-frame ones, with some missing. The sample yields more than 11,000 clones, about 74% seen once. Time point noted: after neoadjuvant nivolumab, at surgical resection. This material consisted of PBMCs, taken after nivolumab (anti-PD-1) treatment. All receptors come from a person aged 35 to 85 with oral cavity squamous cell carcinoma.

The rearrangement uses TRBV30 and TRBJ2-7, with D unclear. Germline CDR1 and CDR2: GTSNPN and SVGIG (reference sequence). V shed 0 bases and J shed 3 bases, with 6 bases lying between them. The CDR3 spans 12 residues. The CDR3 is CAWSVSSYEQYF. The CDR3, as DNA: TGTGCCTGGAGTGTATCCAGCTACGAGCAGTACTTC.

The chain combines TRBV5-8 with TRBJ2-3; D is undetermined. CDR1 is SGHTS, CDR2 YDEGEE, per germline. This CDR3 is built from 13 residues. Trimming removed 2 bases at V and 7 bases at J, with 11 bases between. The CDR3 DNA is TGTGCCAGCAGCTTAGGAAGAAAAAATACGCAGTATTTT. It encodes CASSLGRKNTQYF.

V and J are TRBV6-6 and TRBJ2-1, with D uncertain. The germline V gene encodes CDR1 MNHNY and CDR2 SVGAGI (reference sequence). The CDR3 is made up of 11 amino acids. V was shortened by 10 bases and J by 6 bases, with 10 bases between the two germline ends. In DNA, the CDR3 is TGTGCCACCCGCTGGTCCAATGAGCAGTTCTTC. It translates to CATRWSNEQFF.

This rearrangement joins TRBV28 to TRBJ1-2; 9 bases line up with TRBD1. There are 15 residues in the CDR3. Germline CDR1 and CDR2: MDHEN and SYDVKM. The junction had 11 bases not matched to a gene; V was cut back by 6 bases and J by 6 bases. DNA for the CDR3: TGTGCCAGCAGGATCTACAGGGGGCAATATAATGGCTACACCTTC. It yields the protein CASRIYRGQYNGYTF.

Written as DNA, the CDR3 is TGCGCCAGCAGCTTGGCCATTCAGGGGAGAAGCTCCTACAATGAGCAGTTCTTC. It is translated as CASSLAIQGRSSYNEQFF. The chain is built from TRBV5-1 and TRBJ2-1; D is possibly TRBD1 (6 bases). The germline V gene has CDR1 SGHRS and CDR2 YFSETQ. The V end was cut by 0 bases, the J end by 0 bases, with 16 bases between. The CDR3 contains 18 residues. Looking up the rest from reference TRBV5-1 and TRBJ2-1 gives the full variable domain: KAGVTQTPRYLIKTRGQQVTLSCSPISGHRSVSWYQQTPGQGLQFLFEYFSETQRNKGNFPGRFSGRQFSNSRSEMNVSTLELGDSALYLCASSLAIQGRSSYNEQFFGPGTRLTVL.

This clone has more than one count but fewer than ten. This chain connects TRBV10-1 to TRBJ2-7; a weak D match, TRBD1 (6 bases). Between the trimmed V and J ends, which lost 0 bases and 4 bases, there was a span of 10 bases. The germline CDR1 and CDR2 sequences are WNHNN and SYGVQD (reference sequence). There are 14 residues in the CDR3. Written as DNA, the CDR3 is TGCGCCAGCAGTGAGTCGCCAGGGGAATACGAGCAGTACTTC. It translates to CASSESPGEYEQYF.

V and J are TRBV11-2 and TRBJ2-7, with a possible D match to TRBD2 (7 bases). The CDR3 runs 14 residues. Trimming took off 5 bases at V and 6 bases at J, with 17 bases between the two ends. Germline V gene sequence: CDR1 SGHAT, CDR2 FQNNGV. The CDR3 DNA follows: TGTGCCAGCAGCGCAACAAGGGGGGGAACCGAGCAGTACTTC. Translation: CASSATRGGTEQYF.

In its sample, this clone was seen once. This sequence joins TRBV28 and TRBJ1-2; 8 nucleotides line up with TRBD1. The V gene end was trimmed by 5 bases and the J gene end by 2 bases; junction bases not matched to a gene: 4. Germline assignment: CDR1 MDHEN and CDR2 SYDVKM. This CDR3 spans 14 amino acids. For the CDR3, the DNA is TGTGCCAGCAGTCCGGGACAGGAAAACTATGGCTACACCTTC. Protein: CASSPGQENYGYTF.

The gene calls are TRBV6-1 and TRBJ1-2; D unresolved. Germline CDR1 is MNHNS and CDR2 is SASEGT. The CDR3 is 14 residues long. V dropped 2 bases and J dropped 0 bases, with 7 bases sitting between them. The CDR3 DNA reads TGTGCCAGCAGTGAATGGGTATCTAACTATGGCTACACCTTC. Amino acids: CASSEWVSNYGYTF.

CDR3 region: CASSLAGNPQETQYF. The CDR3 region has the DNA TGTGCCAGCAGCTTGGCCGGAAACCCACAAGAGACCCAGTACTTC. This sequence joins TRBV5-6 and TRBJ2-5; no reliable D call. Trimming left V 0 bases short and J 2 bases short, with 11 bases between. Per germline, CDR1 SGHDT and CDR2 YYEEEE. The CDR3 has 15 residues.

The gene calls are TRBV5-1 and TRBJ2-7, with D unclear. Germline V CDR1 and CDR2: SGHRS, YFSETQ. CDR3 size: 15 residues. Between the trimmed V and J ends, which lost 1 base and 2 bases, there was a span of 13 bases. CDR3 sequence: CASSLMATATYEQYF. CDR3 bases: TGCGCCAGCAGCTTGATGGCCACCGCAACCTACGAGCAGTACTTC.

V is TRBV4-1 and J is TRBJ2-7, with TRBD2 matching over 10 bases. This CDR3 has 18 residues. V lost 4 bases and J lost 3; bases outside the gene matches: 15. CDR1 MGHRA and CDR2 YSYEKL come from the germline V gene. The CDR3 nucleotides read TGCGCCAGCAGCCGCCTAACCGGGACTAGCGAGCGTTTCTACGAGCAGTACTTC. Amino acid sequence: CASSRLTGTSERFYEQYF.

Only a few counts were recorded for this clone. This chain connects TRBV19 to TRBJ1-5; TRBD1 matches at 9 bases. With V trimmed by 9 bases and J by 1 base, 7 bases remained unmatched. This CDR3 is 15 amino acids long. Germline loops: CDR1 LNHDA, CDR2 SQIVND (reference sequence). The DNA of the CDR3 is TGTGCCAGCCAATCCGGGACAGGGAGCAATCAGCCCCAGCATTTT. This sequence encodes CASQSGTGSNQPQHF. Full variable domain (rest looked up from reference TRBV19 and TRBJ1-5): DGGITQSPKYLFRKEGQNVTLSCEQNLNHDAMYWYRQDPGQGLRLIYYSQIVNDFQKGDIAEGYSVSREKKESFPLTVTSAQKNPTAFYLCASQSGTGSNQPQHFGDGTRLSIL.

This clone was observed a handful of times. This chain joins TRBV7-9 and TRBJ2-7, with 12 positions matching TRBD2. Trimming at V came to 5 bases and at J to 4 bases, leaving 6 bases not matched to a gene. The CDR3 sequence is 15 residues long. The V gene's germline CDR1 is SEHNR and CDR2 FQNEAQ (reference sequence). CDR3 in DNA: TGTGCCAGCAGCCACACTAGCGGGAGGCATTACGAGCAGTACTTC. Protein product: CASSHTSGRHYEQYF.

The chain recombines TRBV2 with TRBJ2-2; 7 bases match TRBD2. The CDR3 extends over 16 amino acids. The J segment lost 4 bases and the V segment lost 2 bases, leaving 7 bases of the junction unmatched. Germline CDR1 is SNHLY and CDR2 is FYNNEI. CDR3 nucleotides: TGTGCCAGCAGTGAAACTGTTTCTAGCGGCACCGGGGAGCTGTTTTTT. Translated, it gives CASSETVSSGTGELFF.

The chain links TRBV29-1 to TRBJ2-1; D is uncertain. The CDR3 is 10 residues long. The ends were cut back, 8 bases at V and 3 bases at J, with 5 bases in the middle. Germline V gene sequence: CDR1 SQVTM, CDR2 ANQGSEA. This chain's CDR3 is CSHGYNEQFF. DNA for the CDR3: TGCAGCCACGGCTACAATGAGCAGTTCTTC.

The chain is built from TRBV10-3 and TRBJ2-3, with D tentatively TRBD2 (5 bases). In germline, CDR1 is ENHRY, CDR2 SYGVKD. Trimming stripped 0 bases from V and 11 bases from J, with 12 bases between. The CDR3 extends over 13 amino acids. The CDR3 nucleotides read TGTGCCATCAGTGAGTCACTTCTCGAGGGGCAGTATTTT. Encoded protein: CAISESLLEGQYF.

This chain connects TRBV7-3 to TRBJ2-5; possibly TRBD1 or TRBD2 for D (6 bases each). Germline CDR1 reads SGHTA; CDR2 reads FQGTGA. Trimming pared 3 bases from V and 5 bases from J, leaving 10 bases between. The CDR3 is 13 amino acids. CDR3 coding DNA: TGTGCCAGCAGCTTGGGGGGCCGGGAGACCCAGTACTTC. It is translated as CASSLGGRETQYF.

The chain couples TRBV30 to TRBJ1-3, with D uncertain. The CDR3 loop spans 16 amino acids. The germline gives CDR1 GTSNPN, CDR2 SVGIG (reference sequence). V lost 0 bases, J lost 0 bases, and 12 bases lay in between. The CDR3 DNA reads as TGTGCCTGGAGTGTGAGACGGAGGGACTCTGGAAACACCATATATTTT. Amino acid sequence: CAWSVRRRDSGNTIYF.

The genes are TRBV4-1 and TRBJ2-1, with TRBD2 matching 8 bases. Trimming took 4 bases from V and 14 from J; bases not matched to a gene: 4. The CDR3 length is 11 residues. Germline V gene lookup returns CDR1 MGHRA and CDR2 YSYEKL. Here the CDR3 reads CASSPGTRKFF. DNA for the CDR3: TGCGCCAGCAGCCCCGGGACTAGGAAGTTCTTC.

This clone has just a few counts. The gene calls are TRBV2 and TRBJ1-5, with D perhaps TRBD1 (5 bases). Germline loops: CDR1 SNHLY, CDR2 FYNNEI. There are 15 residues in the CDR3. Between the trimmed V and J ends, which lost 8 bases and 3 bases, there was a span of 17 bases. The CDR3 region has the DNA TGTGCCAGCCAAGGGGATTTTGCCGACAATCAGCCCCAGCATTTT. As protein: CASQGDFADNQPQHF.

This clone was counted a few times. The CDR3 reads CASRDPGGVAYEQYF. CDR3 in DNA: TGTGCCAGCAGGGACCCAGGCGGGGTTGCCTACGAGCAGTACTTC. V is TRBV2 and J is TRBJ2-7; D perhaps matches TRBD2 (6 bases). This CDR3 is built from 15 residues. Trimming took 6 bases from V and 2 from J, leaving 17 bases between them. Germline V gene sequence: CDR1 SNHLY, CDR2 FYNNEI.